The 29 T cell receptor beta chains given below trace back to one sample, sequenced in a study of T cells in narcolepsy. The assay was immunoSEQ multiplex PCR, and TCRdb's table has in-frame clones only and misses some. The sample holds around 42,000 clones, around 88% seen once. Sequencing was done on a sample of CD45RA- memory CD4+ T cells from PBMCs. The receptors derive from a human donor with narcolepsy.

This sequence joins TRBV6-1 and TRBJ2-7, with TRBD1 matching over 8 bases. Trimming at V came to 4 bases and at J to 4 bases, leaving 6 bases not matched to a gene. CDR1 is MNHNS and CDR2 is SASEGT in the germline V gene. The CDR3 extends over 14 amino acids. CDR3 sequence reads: CASSGQGLGYEQYF. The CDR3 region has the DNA TGTGCCAGCAGTGGACAGGGGCTGGGGTACGAGCAGTACTTC.

CDR3 bases: TGTGCCAGCAGCCCGGGGGTAGCGAACACCGGGGAGCTGTTTTTT. This encodes CASSPGVANTGELFF. V is TRBV6-5 and J is TRBJ2-2; tentative D call: TRBD2 (6 bases). The CDR3 has 15 residues. V lost 6 bases, J lost 0 bases, and 11 bases lay in between. Per the germline V gene, CDR1 is MNHEY and CDR2 is SVGAGI.

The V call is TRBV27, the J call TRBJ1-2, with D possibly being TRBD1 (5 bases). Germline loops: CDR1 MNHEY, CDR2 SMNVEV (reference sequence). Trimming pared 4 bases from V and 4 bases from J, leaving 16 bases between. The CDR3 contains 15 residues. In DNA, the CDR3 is TGTGCCAGCAGTTCCGAGCCGGGACCCTTCTATGGCTACACCTTC. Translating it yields CASSSEPGPFYGYTF.

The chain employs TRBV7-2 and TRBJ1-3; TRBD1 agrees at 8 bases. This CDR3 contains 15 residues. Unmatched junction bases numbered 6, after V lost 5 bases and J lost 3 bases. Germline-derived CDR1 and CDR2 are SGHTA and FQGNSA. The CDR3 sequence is CASSGMTGVGNTIYF. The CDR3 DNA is TGTGCCAGCAGCGGTATGACAGGGGTTGGAAACACCATATATTTT. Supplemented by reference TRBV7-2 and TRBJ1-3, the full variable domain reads GAGVSQSPSNKVTEKGKDVELRCDPISGHTALYWYRQSLGQGLEFLIYFQGNSAPDKSGLPSDRFSAERTGGSVSTLTIQRTQQEDSAVYLCASSGMTGVGNTIYFGEGSWLTVV.

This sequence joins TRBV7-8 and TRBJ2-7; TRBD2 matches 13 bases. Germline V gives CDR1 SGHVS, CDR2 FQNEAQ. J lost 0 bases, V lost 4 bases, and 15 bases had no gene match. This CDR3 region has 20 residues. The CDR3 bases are TGTGCCAGCAGCTCAGCCAAACGTGGCAGACTAGCGGGGGGCTCCTACGAGCAGTACTTC. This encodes CASSSAKRGRLAGGSYEQYF.

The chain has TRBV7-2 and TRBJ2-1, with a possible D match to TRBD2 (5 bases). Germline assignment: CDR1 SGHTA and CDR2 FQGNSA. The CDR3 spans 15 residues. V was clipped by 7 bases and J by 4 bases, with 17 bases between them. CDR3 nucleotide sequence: TGTGCCAGCACCGTGGCGTCTAGCTCTTACAATGAGCAGTTCTTC. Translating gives CASTVASSSYNEQFF.

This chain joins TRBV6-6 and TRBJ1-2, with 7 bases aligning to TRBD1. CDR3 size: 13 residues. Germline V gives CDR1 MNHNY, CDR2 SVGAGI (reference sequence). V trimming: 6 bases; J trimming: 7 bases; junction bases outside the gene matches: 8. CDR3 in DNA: TGTGCCAGCAGCACGACAGGGACTGGTGGCTACACCTTC. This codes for CASSTTGTGGYTF.

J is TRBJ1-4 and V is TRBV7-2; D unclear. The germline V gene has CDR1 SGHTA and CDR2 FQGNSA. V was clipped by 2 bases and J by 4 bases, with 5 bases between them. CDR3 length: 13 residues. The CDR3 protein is CASSLLYNEKLFF. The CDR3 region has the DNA TGTGCCAGCAGCTTATTGTATAATGAAAAACTGTTTTTT.

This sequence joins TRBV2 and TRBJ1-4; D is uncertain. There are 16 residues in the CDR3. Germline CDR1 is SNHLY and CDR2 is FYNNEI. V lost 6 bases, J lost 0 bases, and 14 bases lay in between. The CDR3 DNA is TGTGCCAGCAGAAAGGGCAGCGTTGCAACTAATGAAAAACTGTTTTTT. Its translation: CASRKGSVATNEKLFF.

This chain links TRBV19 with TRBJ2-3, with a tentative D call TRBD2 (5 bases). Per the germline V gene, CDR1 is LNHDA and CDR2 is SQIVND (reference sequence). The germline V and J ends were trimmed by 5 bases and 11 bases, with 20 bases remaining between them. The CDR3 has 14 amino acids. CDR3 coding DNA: TGTGCCAGTAGTCCCGGACTCCGAGTGTCTGAGCAGTATTTT. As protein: CASSPGLRVSEQYF. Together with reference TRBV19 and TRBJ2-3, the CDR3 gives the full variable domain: DGGITQSPKYLFRKEGQNVTLSCEQNLNHDAMYWYRQDPGQGLRLIYYSQIVNDFQKGDIAEGYSVSREKKESFPLTVTSAQKNPTAFYLCASSPGLRVSEQYFGPGTRLTVL.

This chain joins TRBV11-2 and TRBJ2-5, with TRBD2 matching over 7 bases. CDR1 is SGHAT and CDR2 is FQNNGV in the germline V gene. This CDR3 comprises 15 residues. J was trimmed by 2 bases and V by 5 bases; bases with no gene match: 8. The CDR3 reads CASSLFGGSQETQYF. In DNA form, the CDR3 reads TGTGCCAGCAGCCTGTTCGGCGGGAGTCAAGAGACCCAGTACTTC.

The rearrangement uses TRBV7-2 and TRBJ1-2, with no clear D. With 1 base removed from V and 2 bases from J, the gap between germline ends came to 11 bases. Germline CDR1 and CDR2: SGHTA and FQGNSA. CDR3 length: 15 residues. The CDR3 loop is CASSLVPDPNYGYTF. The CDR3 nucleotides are TGTGCCAGCAGCTTAGTGCCGGATCCCAACTATGGCTACACCTTC.

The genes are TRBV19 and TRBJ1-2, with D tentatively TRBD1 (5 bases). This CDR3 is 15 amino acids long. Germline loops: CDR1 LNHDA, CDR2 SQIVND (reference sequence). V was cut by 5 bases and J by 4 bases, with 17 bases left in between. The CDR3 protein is CASSPQSGTVYGYTF. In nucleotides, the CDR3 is TGTGCCAGTAGTCCGCAGTCCGGGACGGTCTATGGCTACACCTTC.

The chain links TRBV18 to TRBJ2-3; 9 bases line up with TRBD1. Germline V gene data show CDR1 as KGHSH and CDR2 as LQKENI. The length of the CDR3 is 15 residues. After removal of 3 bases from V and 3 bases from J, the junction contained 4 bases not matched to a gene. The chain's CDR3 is CASSPGTGQTDTQYF. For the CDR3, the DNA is TGTGCCAGCTCACCGGGGACAGGGCAGACAGATACGCAGTATTTT.

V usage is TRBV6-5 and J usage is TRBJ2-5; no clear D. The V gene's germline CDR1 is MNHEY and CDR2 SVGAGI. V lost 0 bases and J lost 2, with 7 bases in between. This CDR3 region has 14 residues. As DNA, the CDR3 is TGTGCCAGCAGTTACTCAAGCTTTCAAGAGACCCAGTACTTC. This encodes CASSYSSFQETQYF.

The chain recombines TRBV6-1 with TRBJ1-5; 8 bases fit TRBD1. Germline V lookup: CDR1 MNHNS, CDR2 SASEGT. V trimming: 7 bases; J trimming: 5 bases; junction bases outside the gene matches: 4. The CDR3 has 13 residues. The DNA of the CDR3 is TGTGCCAGCAACGCACAGGGGGATCAGCCCCAGCATTTT. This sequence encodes CASNAQGDQPQHF.

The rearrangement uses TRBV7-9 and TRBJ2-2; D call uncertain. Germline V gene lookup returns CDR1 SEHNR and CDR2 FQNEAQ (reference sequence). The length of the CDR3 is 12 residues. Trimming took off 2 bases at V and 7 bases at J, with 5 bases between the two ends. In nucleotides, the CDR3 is TGTGCCAGCAGCTTACAGGACGGGGAGCTGTTTTTT. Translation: CASSLQDGELFF.

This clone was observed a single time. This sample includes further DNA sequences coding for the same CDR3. The CDR3 loop reads CASSIQGSQPQHF. The CDR3 coding sequence is TGTGCCAGTAGTATACAGGGATCTCAGCCCCAGCATTTT. The chain couples TRBV19 to TRBJ1-5; weak D call: TRBD1 (5 bases). Trimming took 2 bases from V and 6 from J, leaving 8 bases between them. CDR1 and CDR2 (germline): LNHDA, SQIVND (reference sequence). The CDR3 runs 13 residues.

CDR3 sequence (DNA): TGTGCCAGCAGCCCCCGGCCGGGACACAGGACGGGGGTTTACAATGAGCAGTTCTTC. Translating it yields CASSPRPGHRTGVYNEQFF. The chain is built from TRBV11-3 and TRBJ2-1, with D perhaps given as TRBD1 or TRBD2 (6 bases each). This CDR3 comprises 19 residues. With 5 bases removed from V and 4 bases from J, the gap between germline ends came to 27 bases. In germline, CDR1 is SGHNT, CDR2 YENEEA. Full variable domain (outside the CDR3, taken from reference TRBV11-3 and TRBJ2-1): EAGVVQSPRYKIIEKKQPVAFWCNPISGHNTLYWYLQNLGQGPELLIRYENEEAVDDSQLPKDRFSAERLKGVDSTLKIQPAELGDSAVYLCASSPRPGHRTGVYNEQFFGPGTRLTVL.

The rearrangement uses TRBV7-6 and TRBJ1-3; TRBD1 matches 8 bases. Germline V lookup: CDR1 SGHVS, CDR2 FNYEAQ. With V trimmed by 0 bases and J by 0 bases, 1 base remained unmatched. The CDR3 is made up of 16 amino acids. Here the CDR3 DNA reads TGTGCCAGCAGCTTAGCGGGGACAGGCTCTGGAAACACCATATATTTT. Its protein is CASSLAGTGSGNTIYF.

CDR3 DNA sequence: TGTGCCAGCAGTTTAACCCCGACTAGCGGCCCGCGCTACGAGCAGTACTTC. This sequence encodes CASSLTPTSGPRYEQYF. This chain uses TRBV28 with TRBJ2-7; TRBD2 matches at 9 bases. CDR3 size: 17 residues. V was pared by 2 bases and J by 3 bases, with 11 bases of the junction left unmatched. Germline values: CDR1 MDHEN, CDR2 SYDVKM.

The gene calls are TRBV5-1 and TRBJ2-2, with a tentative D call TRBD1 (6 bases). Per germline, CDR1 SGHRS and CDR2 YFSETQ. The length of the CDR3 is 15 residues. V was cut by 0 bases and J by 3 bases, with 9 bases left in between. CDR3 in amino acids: CASSLGGPDTGELFF. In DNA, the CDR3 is TGCGCCAGCAGCTTGGGGGGGCCCGACACCGGGGAGCTGTTTTTT.

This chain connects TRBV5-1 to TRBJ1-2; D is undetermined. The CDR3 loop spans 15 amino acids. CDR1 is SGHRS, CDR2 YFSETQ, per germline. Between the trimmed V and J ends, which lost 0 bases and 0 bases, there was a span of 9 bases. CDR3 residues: CASSLVGSANYGYTF. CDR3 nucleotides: TGCGCCAGCAGCTTGGTAGGGAGCGCTAACTATGGCTACACCTTC.

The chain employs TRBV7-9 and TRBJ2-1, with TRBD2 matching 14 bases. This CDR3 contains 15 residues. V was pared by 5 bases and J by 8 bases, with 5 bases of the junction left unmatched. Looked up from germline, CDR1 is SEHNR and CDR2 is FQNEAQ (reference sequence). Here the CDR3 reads CASSPGTSGSDEQFF. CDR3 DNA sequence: TGTGCCAGCAGCCCCGGGACTAGCGGGAGCGATGAGCAGTTCTTC. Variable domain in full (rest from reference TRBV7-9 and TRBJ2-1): DTGVSQNPRHKITKRGQNVTFRCDPISEHNRLYWYRQTLGQGPEFLTYFQNEAQLEKSRLLSDRFSAERPKGSFSTLEIQRTEQGDSAMYLCASSPGTSGSDEQFFGPGTRLTVL.

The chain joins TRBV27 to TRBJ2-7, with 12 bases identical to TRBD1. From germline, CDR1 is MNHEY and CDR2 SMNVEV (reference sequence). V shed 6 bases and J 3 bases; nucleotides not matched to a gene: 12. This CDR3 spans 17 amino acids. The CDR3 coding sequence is TGTGCCAGCAGCCCTCTAACCGGGACAGGGGGCGTCTACGAGCAGTACTTC. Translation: CASSPLTGTGGVYEQYF.

CDR3 sequence (DNA): TGTGCCAGCAGCCAAGCAGGGGCAGGGTTAAGGGCTTTCTTT. Its translation is CASSQAGAGLRAFF. This chain links TRBV14 with TRBJ1-1; D may be TRBD1 (6 bases). The CDR3 runs 14 residues. Germline CDR1 SGHDN, CDR2 FVKESK. The V gene lost 1 base and the J gene lost 11 bases, with 17 bases spanning the gap.

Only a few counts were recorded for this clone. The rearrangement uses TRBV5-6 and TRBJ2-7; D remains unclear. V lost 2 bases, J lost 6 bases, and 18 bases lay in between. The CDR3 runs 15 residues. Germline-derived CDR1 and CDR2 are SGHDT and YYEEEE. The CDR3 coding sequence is TGTGCCAGCAGCTTTGGAACTGTAGGCGTCGCCGAGCAGTACTTC. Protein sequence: CASSFGTVGVAEQYF.

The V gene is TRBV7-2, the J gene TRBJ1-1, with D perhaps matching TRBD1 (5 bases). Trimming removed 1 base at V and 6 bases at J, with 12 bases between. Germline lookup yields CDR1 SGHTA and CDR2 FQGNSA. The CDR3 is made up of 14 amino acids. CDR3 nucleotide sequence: TGTGCCAGCAGCTTAGGGGGGGTAGCACCTGAAGCTTTCTTT. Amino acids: CASSLGGVAPEAFF.

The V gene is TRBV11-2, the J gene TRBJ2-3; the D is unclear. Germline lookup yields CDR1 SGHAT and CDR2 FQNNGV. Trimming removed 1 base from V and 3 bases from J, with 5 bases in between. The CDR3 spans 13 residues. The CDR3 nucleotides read TGTGCCAGCAGCTTAGCCGGGACAGATACGCAGTATTTT. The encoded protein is CASSLAGTDTQYF.